A selection of T cell receptor beta chains follows, all from one sample in a study of T cell responses to AZD1222 COVID-19 vaccine. TCRdb's table, derived via immunoSEQ multiplex PCR, lists solely in-frame clones and lacks some. The sample includes 150,000 to 180,000 clones, about nine tenths seen only once; the top ten take approximately 17%. The sequences come from peripheral blood, collected on day 0 of AZD1222 vaccination. The receptor source for this set is an adult in good health. Both conserved end residues are part of each CDR3. Each record gives: CDR3 DNA, CDR3 protein, V gene, CDR3 length, J gene, clone size, D gene. The D gene is left open where the match is weak. Some rows have no size entry. The others give once, few or many, or a class for an expanded clone.

TGCGCCAGCAGCCTACGCGCGCCCATCGAGGGGTATGGGTATGGCTACACCTTC | CASSLRAPIEGYGYGYTF | TRBV5-1 | 18 | TRBJ1-2 | - | -
TGCGCCAGCAGCCAAGGTCATCAGGACAGGGTTTATGGCTACACCTTC | CASSQGHQDRVYGYTF | TRBV4-1 | 16 | TRBJ1-2 | - | TRBD1
TGCGCCAGCAGCCAACTTGACAGGGGAGGGGGCTATGGCTACACCTTC | CASSQLDRGGGYGYTF | TRBV4-1 | 16 | TRBJ1-2 | - | TRBD1
TGTGCCAGCAGTTCAACTTATGGCTACACCTTC | CASSSTYGYTF | TRBV6-5 | 11 | TRBJ1-2 | - | -
TGTGCCATCAGTGATCAACAGGGGGCTGGAGAAAAACTGTTTTTT | CAISDQQGAGEKLFF | TRBV10-3 | 15 | TRBJ1-4 | - | TRBD1
TGTGCCTGGAGGACCCCCGGACAGAACAATGAAAAACTGTTTTTT | CAWRTPGQNNEKLFF | TRBV30 | 15 | TRBJ1-4 | few | -
TGTGCCAGCAGTGACTCGTATAGGGAGGGGGCGAGAGGCTACACCTTC | CASSDSYREGARGYTF | TRBV6-4 | 16 | TRBJ1-2 | - | TRBD1
TGTGCCACCAGCAGTTTGCCCGGGGGCCGGGGGAGCACTGAAGCTTTCTTT | CATSSLPGGRGSTEAFF | TRBV15 | 17 | TRBJ1-1 | - | -
TGTGCCAGCAGCCCTTGGGTGGGCGTCGAGGCAGATACGCAGTATTTT | CASSPWVGVEADTQYF | TRBV6-2/TRBV6-3 | 16 | TRBJ2-3 | - | -
TGTGCTAGTGGCACAGACGGGGCCATGAACACTGAAGCTTTCTTT | CASGTDGAMNTEAFF | TRBV12-5 | 15 | TRBJ1-1 | few | -
TGTGCCAGCAGCTTGGGGCAGAGAGATACTGAAGCTTTCTTT | CASSLGQRDTEAFF | TRBV5-4 | 14 | TRBJ1-1 | - | -
TGTGCCAGTAGTATAGTCGGGGTTACTGGCTACACCTTC | CASSIVGVTGYTF | TRBV19 | 13 | TRBJ1-2 | - | -
TGTGCCAGCAGCTTAGATTTGGGGGAGCAGTACTTC | CASSLDLGEQYF | TRBV11-2 | 12 | TRBJ2-7 | - | -
TGTGCCAGTAGTCAAGGGGCCTACAATTCACCCCTCCACTTT | CASSQGAYNSPLHF | TRBV19 | 14 | TRBJ1-6 | - | -
TGTGCCAGCAGCCTCAAGACAGGGTTGGGGGCCGGTGGCTACACCTTC | CASSLKTGLGAGGYTF | TRBV3-1/TRBV3-2 | 16 | TRBJ1-2 | - | TRBD1
TGCGCCAGCAAGAGCCAGGGGGGCACTGAAGCTTTCTTT | CASKSQGGTEAFF | TRBV5-1 | 13 | TRBJ1-1 | - | TRBD1
TGCGCCAGCAGCTTGGACGGGGGGGCCGGGAATGAGCAGTTCTTC | CASSLDGGAGNEQFF | TRBV5-1 | 15 | TRBJ2-1 | - | TRBD2
TGTGCCAGTAGAGAACAGGGATTTAACACTGAAGCTTTCTTT | CASREQGFNTEAFF | TRBV19 | 14 | TRBJ1-1 | - | -
TGTGCCAGCAGCGTACAGAATAATTCACCCCTCCACTTT | CASSVQNNSPLHF | TRBV9 | 13 | TRBJ1-6 | - | -
TGTGCCAGCAGCCTAGGACAGGGTAATCAGCCCCAGCATTTT | CASSLGQGNQPQHF | TRBV7-8 | 14 | TRBJ1-5 | - | TRBD1
TGTGCCAGCAGCCTGACACAGAACACTGAAGCTTTCTTT | CASSLTQNTEAFF | TRBV7-9 | 13 | TRBJ1-1 | - | -
TGTGCCAGCAGTCTTCCCCGCAGCACAGATACGCAGTATTTT | CASSLPRSTDTQYF | TRBV27 | 14 | TRBJ2-3 | - | -
TGTGCCAGCAGTTTCACCACCGGGACAGTCAATTCACCCCTCCACTTT | CASSFTTGTVNSPLHF | TRBV28 | 16 | TRBJ1-6 | - | TRBD1
TGTGCCAGCAGCTTAGGGGGACTGGCTGAAGGGGAAAAACTGTTTTTT | CASSLGGLAEGEKLFF | TRBV7-2 | 16 | TRBJ1-4 | few | -
TGTGCCAGCAGTTTATTCTATAGGGTAGCGATAAGCTCTGGGGCCAACGTCCTGACTTTC | CASSLFYRVAISSGANVLTF | TRBV27 | 20 | TRBJ2-6 | once | -
TGCAGCGTTGGTCGTCAGCTGAACACTGAAGCTTTCTTT | CSVGRQLNTEAFF | TRBV29-1 | 13 | TRBJ1-1 | - | -
TGCGCCAGCAGCTTGGCTGGAAGGGGGGGCGAACCCTATGGCTACACCTTC | CASSLAGRGGEPYGYTF | TRBV5-1 | 17 | TRBJ1-2 | - | -
TGTGCCAGCAGCCCCCCCCGGGGCCTCACTGAAGCTTTCTTT | CASSPPRGLTEAFF | TRBV7-9 | 14 | TRBJ1-1 | - | -
TGCAGTGCTCTAAGGAAGGAGGCTTTCTTT | CSALRKEAFF | TRBV20-1 | 10 | TRBJ1-1 | - | -
TGTGCCAGCAGTCCCCGAACCACGACAGGGCCAGCTAACTATGGCTACACCTTC | CASSPRTTTGPANYGYTF | TRBV27 | 18 | TRBJ1-2 | - | TRBD1
TGCGCCAGCAGCTTGGAAGGGTTTGGTGAGCCCCAGCATTTT | CASSLEGFGEPQHF | TRBV5-1 | 14 | TRBJ1-5 | - | -
TGTGCCAGCAGGGGGATCCCCGGGGAGCTGTTTTTT | CASRGIPGELFF | TRBV12-3/TRBV12-4 | 12 | TRBJ2-2 | - | -
TGTGCCACGCAACAAAGGGACAGGGAGGGGGTGAAGCAGTTCTTC | CATQQRDREGVKQFF | TRBV10-3 | 15 | TRBJ2-1 | - | TRBD1
TGTGCCAGTAGTAGCGGAAATACAGGGGCCCTCTATGGCTACACCTTC | CASSSGNTGALYGYTF | TRBV19 | 16 | TRBJ1-2 | - | TRBD1
TGCGCCAGCAGCCAGGGGAAGGGGGTTTACGAGCAGTACTTC | CASSQGKGVYEQYF | TRBV5-1 | 14 | TRBJ2-7 | - | -
TGTGCCAGCAGTGATGGGGTTTCCGCGTATGGCTACACCTTC | CASSDGVSAYGYTF | TRBV2 | 14 | TRBJ1-2 | - | -
TGTGCCAGTAGTATCCCCGCAGGGGGCGGCTATGGCTACACCTTC | CASSIPAGGGYGYTF | TRBV19 | 15 | TRBJ1-2 | - | TRBD1